The rows below give T cell receptor beta chains drawn from one sample of a study of cytomegalovirus exposure and HLA in healthy donors. Data came from immunoSEQ multiplex PCR; TCRdb stores just in-frame clones and leaves some out. The sample consists of 200,000 or so clones, 70% to 80% of them appearing once. What was sequenced was PBMCs. These receptors were taken from a woman aged 25 to 39 in good health and CMV-seronegative. The CDR3 runs from the conserved cysteine through the conserved F or W. Each record gives: V gene, D gene, CDR3 protein. The D gene is left open where the match is weak.

>TRBV6-6|TRBD1
CASSLQGAGEQFF
>TRBV18|-
CASSPILRGGDTEAFF
>TRBV19|TRBD1
CASRPDRENEKLFF
>TRBV19|TRBD1
CASSIATGPSSYEQYF
>TRBV7-6|-
CASSDTYEQYF
>TRBV6-5|-
CAAGRTASRYGYTF
>TRBV6-5|-
CASIGSQYNTEAFF
>TRBV19|TRBD1
CASSIEQGKAEAFF
>TRBV18|TRBD2
CASSPASGSSNEQFF
>TRBV9|-
CASSVPPWESSYNEQFF
>TRBV19|TRBD1
CASSGTGLYEQYF
>TRBV18|-
CASSPLPTTDQPQHF
>TRBV7-9|-
CASSLSPLETQYF
>TRBV4-1|TRBD1
CASSQTGTGNFHEQFF